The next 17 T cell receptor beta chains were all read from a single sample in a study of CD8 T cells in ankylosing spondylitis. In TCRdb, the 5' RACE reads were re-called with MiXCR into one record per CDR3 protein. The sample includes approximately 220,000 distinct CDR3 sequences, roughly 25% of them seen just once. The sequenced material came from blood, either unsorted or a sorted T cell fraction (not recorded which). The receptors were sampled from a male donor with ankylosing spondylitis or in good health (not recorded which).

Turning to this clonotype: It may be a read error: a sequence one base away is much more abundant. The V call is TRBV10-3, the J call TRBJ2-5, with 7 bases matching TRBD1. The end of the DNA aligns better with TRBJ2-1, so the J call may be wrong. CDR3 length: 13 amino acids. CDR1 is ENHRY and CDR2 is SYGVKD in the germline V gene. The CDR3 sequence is CAISGQGQETQFF. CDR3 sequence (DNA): TGTGCCATCAGTGGACAGGGACAAGAGACCCAGTTCTTC.

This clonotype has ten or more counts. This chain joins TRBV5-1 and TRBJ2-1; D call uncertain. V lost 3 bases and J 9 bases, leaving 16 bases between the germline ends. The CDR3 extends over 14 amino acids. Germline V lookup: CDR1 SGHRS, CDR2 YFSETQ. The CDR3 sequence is CASSSSGPRTEQFF. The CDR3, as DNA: TGCGCCAGCAGCTCATCCGGGCCCCGCACTGAGCAGTTCTTC.

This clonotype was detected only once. The CDR3 sequence is CATSDFSAGAYNEQFF. The CDR3 coding sequence is TGTGCCACCAGTGATTTTTCAGCGGGAGCGTACAATGAGCAGTTCTTC. The V and J genes are TRBV24-1 and TRBJ2-1; 8 positions agree with TRBD2. Germline V gene sequence: CDR1 KGHDR, CDR2 SFDVKD. This CDR3 spans 16 amino acids. J lost 4 bases, V lost 1 base, and 5 bases had no gene match.

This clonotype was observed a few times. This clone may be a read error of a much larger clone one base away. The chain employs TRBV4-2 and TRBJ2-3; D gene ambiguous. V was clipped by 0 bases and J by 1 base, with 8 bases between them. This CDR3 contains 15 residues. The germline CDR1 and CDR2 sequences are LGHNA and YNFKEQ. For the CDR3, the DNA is TGTGCCAGCAGCCAAGATTGGGAAGGCACAGATACGCAGTATTTT. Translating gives CASSQDWEGTDTQYF.

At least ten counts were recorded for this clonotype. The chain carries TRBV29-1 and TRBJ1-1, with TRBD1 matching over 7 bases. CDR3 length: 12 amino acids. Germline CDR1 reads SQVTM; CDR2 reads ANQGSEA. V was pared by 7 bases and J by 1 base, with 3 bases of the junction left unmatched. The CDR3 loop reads CSGGQTNTEAFF. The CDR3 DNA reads TGCAGCGGGGGACAGACGAACACTGAAGCTTTCTTT.

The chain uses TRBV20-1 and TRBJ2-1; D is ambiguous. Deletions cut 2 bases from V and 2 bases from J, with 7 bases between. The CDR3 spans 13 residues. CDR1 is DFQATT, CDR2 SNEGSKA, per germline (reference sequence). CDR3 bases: TGCAGTGCTAGAACCTTCACCTACAATGAGCAGTTCTTC. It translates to CSARTFTYNEQFF.

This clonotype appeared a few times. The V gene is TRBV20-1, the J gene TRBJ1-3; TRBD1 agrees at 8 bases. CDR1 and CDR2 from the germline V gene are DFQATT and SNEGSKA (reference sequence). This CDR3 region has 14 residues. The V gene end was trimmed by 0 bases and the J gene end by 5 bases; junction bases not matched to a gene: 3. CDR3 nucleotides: TGCAGTGCTAGAGATACAGGGGGAAGAAACACCATATATTTT. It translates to CSARDTGGRNTIYF.

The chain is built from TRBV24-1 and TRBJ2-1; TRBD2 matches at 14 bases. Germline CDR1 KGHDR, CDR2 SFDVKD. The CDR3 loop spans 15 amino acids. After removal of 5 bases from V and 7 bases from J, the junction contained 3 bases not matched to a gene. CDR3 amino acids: CATSAGLAGGNEQFF. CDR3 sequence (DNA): TGTGCCACCAGTGCCGGACTAGCGGGAGGTAATGAGCAGTTCTTC.

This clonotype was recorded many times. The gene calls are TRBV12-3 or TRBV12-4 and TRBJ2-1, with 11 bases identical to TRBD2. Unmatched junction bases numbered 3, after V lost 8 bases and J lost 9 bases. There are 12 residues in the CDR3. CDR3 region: CASRSGRGEQFF. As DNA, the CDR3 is TGTGCCAGCCGTAGCGGGAGGGGTGAGCAGTTCTTC.

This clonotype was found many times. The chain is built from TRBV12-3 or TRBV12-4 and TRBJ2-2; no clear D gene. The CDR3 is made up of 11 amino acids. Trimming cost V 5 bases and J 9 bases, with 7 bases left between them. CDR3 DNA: TGTGCCAGCAGTCGTTACCGGGAGCTGTTTTTT. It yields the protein CASSRYRELFF.

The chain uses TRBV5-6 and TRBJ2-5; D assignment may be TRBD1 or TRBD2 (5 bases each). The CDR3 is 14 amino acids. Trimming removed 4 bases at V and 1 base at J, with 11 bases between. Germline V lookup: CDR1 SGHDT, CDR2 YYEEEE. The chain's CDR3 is CASSRDPGQETQYF. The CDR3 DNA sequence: TGTGCCAGCAGCCGGGACCCTGGCCAAGAGACCCAGTACTTC.

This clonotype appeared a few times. The CDR3 DNA sequence: TGTGCCAGTAGTATAAACCAACGGCCCCAGCATTTT. It yields the protein CASSINQRPQHF. V gene TRBV19 combines with J gene TRBJ1-5, with D hard to call. Germline V gene sequence: CDR1 LNHDA, CDR2 SQIVND (reference sequence). V shed 2 bases and J shed 9 bases, with 8 bases lying between them. This CDR3 is 12 amino acids long.

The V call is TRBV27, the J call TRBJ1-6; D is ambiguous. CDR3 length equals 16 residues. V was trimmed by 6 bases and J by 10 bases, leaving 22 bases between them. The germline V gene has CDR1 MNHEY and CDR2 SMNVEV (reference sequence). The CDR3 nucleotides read TGTGCCAGCAGCATCCTCCGTGGGGATGGAGGATCACCCCTCCACTTT. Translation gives CASSILRGDGGSPLHF.

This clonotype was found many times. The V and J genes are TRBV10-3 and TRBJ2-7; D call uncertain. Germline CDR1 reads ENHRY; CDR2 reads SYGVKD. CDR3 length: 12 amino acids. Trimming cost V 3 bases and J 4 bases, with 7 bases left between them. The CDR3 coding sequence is TGTGCCATCAGTGAACAAGCGTACGAGCAGTACTTC. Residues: CAISEQAYEQYF.

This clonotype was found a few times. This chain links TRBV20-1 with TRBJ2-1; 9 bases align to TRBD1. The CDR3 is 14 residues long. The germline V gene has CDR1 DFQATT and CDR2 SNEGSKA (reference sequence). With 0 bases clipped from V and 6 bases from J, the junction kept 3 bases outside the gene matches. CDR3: CSARDMGQGNEQFF. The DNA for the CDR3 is TGCAGTGCTAGAGATATGGGACAGGGCAATGAGCAGTTCTTC.

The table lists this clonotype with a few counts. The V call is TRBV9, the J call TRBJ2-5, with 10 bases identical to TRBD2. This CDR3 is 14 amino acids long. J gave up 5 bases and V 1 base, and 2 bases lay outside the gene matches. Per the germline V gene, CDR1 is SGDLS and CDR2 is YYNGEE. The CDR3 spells CASSVSSGSETQYF. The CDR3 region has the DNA TGTGCCAGCAGCGTATCTAGCGGGAGCGAGACCCAGTACTTC.

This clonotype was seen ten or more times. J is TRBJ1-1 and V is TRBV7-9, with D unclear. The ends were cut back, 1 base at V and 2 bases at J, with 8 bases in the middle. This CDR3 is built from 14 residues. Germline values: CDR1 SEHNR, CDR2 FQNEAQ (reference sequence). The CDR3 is CASSLVAVNTEAFF. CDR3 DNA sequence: TGTGCCAGCAGCTTAGTTGCAGTCAACACTGAAGCTTTCTTT.